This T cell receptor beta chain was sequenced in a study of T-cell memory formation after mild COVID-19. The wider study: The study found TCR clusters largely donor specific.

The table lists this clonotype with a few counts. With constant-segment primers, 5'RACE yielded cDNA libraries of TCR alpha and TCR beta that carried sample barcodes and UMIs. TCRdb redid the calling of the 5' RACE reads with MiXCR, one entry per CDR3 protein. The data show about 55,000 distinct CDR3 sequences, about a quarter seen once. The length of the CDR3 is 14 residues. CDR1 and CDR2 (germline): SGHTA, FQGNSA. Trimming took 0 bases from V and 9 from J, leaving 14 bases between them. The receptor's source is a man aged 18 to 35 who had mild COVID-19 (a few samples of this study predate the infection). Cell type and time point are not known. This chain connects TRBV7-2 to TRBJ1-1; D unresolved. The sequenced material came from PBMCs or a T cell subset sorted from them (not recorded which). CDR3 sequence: CASSLAYNPSKAFF. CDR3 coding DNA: TGTGCCAGCAGCTTAGCGTACAATCCAAGCAAAGCTTTCTTT.